Below, one T cell receptor (beta chain) is given with its context. Germline V CDR1 and CDR2: MGHDK, SYGVNS. The V gene end was trimmed by 7 bases and the J gene end by 4 bases; junction bases not matched to a gene: 11. CDR3 length: 17 amino acids. This sample was included in a study of blood T cell repertoires in COVID-19. Overall study context: PBMCs, B-cell-depleted T cells, or T cells provided the cDNA or gDNA that made up the material.

Profiling relied on immunoSEQ multiplex PCR, and the TCRdb table lists in-frame clones only, not all of them. This sample yields under 55,000 clones, of which 85% to 90% are seen a single time; less than 5.5% belongs to the top ten. The sample taken for sequencing was peripheral blood. The origin of this receptor is a man aged 40-55 years with active COVID-19. This chain connects TRBV25-1 to TRBJ1-4, with 11 bases identical to TRBD1. The CDR3 nucleotides read TGTGCCAGCACGGGACAGGGGGGGGACTTTGGTAATGAAAAACTGTTTTTT. Translated, it gives CASTGQGGDFGNEKLFF.